This TCR beta chain was captured in a study of Japanese encephalitis immunity and Zika vaccine responses. About the research overall: ZPIV with alum, 5.0 ug, was given at weeks 0, 4 and 28.

Using its own MiXCR run on the 5' RACE reads, TCRdb lists one record per CDR3 protein. The table records roughly 150 distinct CDR3 sequences, 2% to 2.5% of them present only once. By sample share, this clonotype is large (0.1 to 1%). CFSE-labeled PBMCs were cultured approximately six days with peptide pools, each at 1 ug/mL. Live CD56-CD19-CD16-CD3+CD4+ cells with low CFSE were sorted unfixed as proliferating CD4 T cells. Germline V CDR1 and CDR2: DFQATT, SNEGSKA (reference sequence). The CDR3 spans 14 residues. The ends were cut back, 3 bases at V and 1 base at J, with 12 bases in the middle. The clonotype comes from an adult woman who received an inactivated Zika virus vaccine. Specimen: antigen-activated CD4+ T cells from blood, cultured, collected during a Zika inactivated vaccine study. The J gene is TRBJ1-2, the V gene TRBV20-1; D not resolved. CDR3 region: CSASFRGFNYGYTF. CDR3 nucleotides: TGCAGTGCTAGTTTTAGAGGGTTTAACTATGGCTACACCTTC.